What follows are 2 T cell receptor beta chains derived from one specimen sequenced in a study of blood T cell repertoires in COVID-19. Sequencing used immunoSEQ multiplex PCR; TCRdb keeps in-frame clones, though not all of them. The data contain about 200,000 clones, around nine tenths of them singletons. Sequenced sample: peripheral blood. These TCRs come from a human donor in a cohort sampled during active COVID-19.

The chain employs TRBV7-9 and TRBJ1-2; D remains ambiguous. The germline CDR1 and CDR2 sequences are SEHNR and FQNEAQ (reference sequence). V was pared by 5 bases and J by 5 bases, with 12 bases between. The CDR3 totals 13 residues. The CDR3 reads CASSPYVPYGYTF. DNA of the CDR3: TGTGCCAGCAGCCCCTACGTCCCGTATGGCTACACCTTC.

There are a few counts of this clone. The chain employs TRBV27 and TRBJ2-7, with 10 bases matching TRBD2. This CDR3 has 18 residues. Germline values: CDR1 MNHEY, CDR2 SMNVEV (reference sequence). J was trimmed by 2 bases and V by 6 bases; bases with no gene match: 16. This CDR3 reads CASSATRGNLAGAYEQYF. DNA for the CDR3: TGTGCCAGCAGCGCTACGAGGGGGAACCTAGCGGGAGCCTACGAGCAGTACTTC.